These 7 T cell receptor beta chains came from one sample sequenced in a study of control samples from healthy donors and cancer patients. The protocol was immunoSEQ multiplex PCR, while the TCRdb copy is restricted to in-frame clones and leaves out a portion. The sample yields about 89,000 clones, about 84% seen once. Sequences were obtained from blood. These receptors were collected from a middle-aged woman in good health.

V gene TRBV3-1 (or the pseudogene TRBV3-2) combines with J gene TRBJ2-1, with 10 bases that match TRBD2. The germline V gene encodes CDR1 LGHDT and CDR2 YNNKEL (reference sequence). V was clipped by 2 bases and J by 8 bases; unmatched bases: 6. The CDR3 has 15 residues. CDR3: CASSQLASGGDEQFF. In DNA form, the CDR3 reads TGTGCCAGCAGCCAATTGGCTAGCGGGGGTGATGAGCAGTTCTTC.

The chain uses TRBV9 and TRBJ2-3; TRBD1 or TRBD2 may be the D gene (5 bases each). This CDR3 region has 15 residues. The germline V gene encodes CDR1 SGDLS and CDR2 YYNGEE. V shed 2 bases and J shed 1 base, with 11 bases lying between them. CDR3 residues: CASSVWGTRTDTQYF. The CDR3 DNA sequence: TGTGCCAGCAGCGTTTGGGGGACCCGCACAGATACGCAGTATTTT.

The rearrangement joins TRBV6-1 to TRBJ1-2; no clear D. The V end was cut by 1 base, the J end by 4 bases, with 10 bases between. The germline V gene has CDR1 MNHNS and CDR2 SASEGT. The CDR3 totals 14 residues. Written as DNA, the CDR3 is TGTGCCAGCAGTGAAGTCGGCGGTACCTATGGCTACACCTTC. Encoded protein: CASSEVGGTYGYTF.

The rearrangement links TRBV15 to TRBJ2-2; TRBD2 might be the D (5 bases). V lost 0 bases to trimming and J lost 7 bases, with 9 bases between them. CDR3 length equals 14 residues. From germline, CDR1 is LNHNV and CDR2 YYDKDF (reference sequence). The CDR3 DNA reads TGTGCCACCAGCAGAGATAGAGGGCACGGGGAGCTGTTTTTT. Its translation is CATSRDRGHGELFF. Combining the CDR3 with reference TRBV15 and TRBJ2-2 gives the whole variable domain DAMVIQNPRYQVTQFGKPVTLSCSQTLNHNVMYWYQQKSSQAPKLLFHYYDKDFNNEADTPDNFQSRRPNTSFCFLDIRSPGLGDTAMYLCATSRDRGHGELFFGEGSRLTVL.

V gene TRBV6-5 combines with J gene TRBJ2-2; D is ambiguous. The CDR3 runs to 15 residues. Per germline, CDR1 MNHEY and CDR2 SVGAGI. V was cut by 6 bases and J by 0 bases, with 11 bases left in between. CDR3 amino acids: CASSPGLANTGELFF. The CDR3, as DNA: TGTGCCAGCAGCCCGGGTCTGGCGAACACCGGGGAGCTGTTTTTT.

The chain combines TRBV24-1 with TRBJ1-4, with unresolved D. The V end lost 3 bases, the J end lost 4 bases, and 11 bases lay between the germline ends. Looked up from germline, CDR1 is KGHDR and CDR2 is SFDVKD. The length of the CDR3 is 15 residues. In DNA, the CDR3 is TGTGCCACCAGTGATGAGACGGATTTTAATGAAAAACTGTTTTTT. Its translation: CATSDETDFNEKLFF.

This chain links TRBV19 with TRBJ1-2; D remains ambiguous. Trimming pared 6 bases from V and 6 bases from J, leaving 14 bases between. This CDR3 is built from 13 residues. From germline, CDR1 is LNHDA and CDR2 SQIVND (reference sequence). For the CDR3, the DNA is TGTGCCAGTAGGTCGGGAGTACTAAATGGCTACACCTTC. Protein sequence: CASRSGVLNGYTF.